This TCR beta chain was sequenced in a study of blood T cell repertoires in COVID-19. At the level of the study: Some COVID-19 samples were acute and others convalescent; all came from the United States, Italy and Spain. PBMCs, B-cell-depleted T cells, or T cells were the source of the cDNA or gDNA that made up the material.

Authors' methods: Researchers report that nucleated cell counts were estimated from reference gene primer amplification. Some clones are missing from TCRdb's copy, which holds only in-frame ones; the method was immunoSEQ multiplex PCR. The V and J calls and clone size were taken over from that table, and D and trimming were inferred from the DNA. The sample shows some 460,000 clones, around 89% of them seen only once. CDR1 and CDR2 (germline): MNHEY, SVGAGI. The ends lost 2 bases at V and 5 bases at J; junction bases unmatched: 4. The CDR3 extends over 15 amino acids. The chain employs TRBV6-5 and TRBJ2-1; 9 positions agree with TRBD2. The source material was peripheral blood. The sequence derives from a woman aged 25 to 45 with acute or convalescent COVID-19. CDR3 protein: CASSYRPSGDNEQFF. Here the CDR3 DNA reads TGTGCCAGCAGTTACCGTCCTAGCGGGGACAATGAGCAGTTCTTC.